The 6 T cell receptor beta chains given below trace back to one sample, sequenced in a study of T cells in Graves' hyperthyroidism and ophthalmopathy. RNA transcripts yielded amplified TCR beta CDR3 regions. A set of HTBI primers served as the primers for a first-round RT-PCR of the TCR CDR3. TCRdb itself ran the multiplex PCR reads through MiXCR, one entry per CDR3 protein. This table has under 450,000 distinct CDR3 sequences, approximately 14% appearing once. The specimen was blood. The source of these receptors is a young woman with Graves' hyperthyroidism.

The J gene is TRBJ2-1, the V gene TRBV12-3 or TRBV12-4; weak D call: TRBD1 (5 bases). Trimming removed 1 base from V and 7 bases from J, with 20 bases in between. This CDR3 is 17 amino acids long. CDR3: CASSLEFRARGGNEQFF. The CDR3 nucleotides read TGTGCCAGCAGTTTAGAATTTAGGGCTAGGGGTGGTAATGAGCAGTTCTTC.

This clonotype was seen repeatedly, ten times or more. V and J are TRBV29-1 and TRBJ2-3, with TRBD2 identical over 9 bases. The CDR3 is 19 residues long. J gave up 4 bases and V 6 bases, and 23 bases lay outside the gene matches. In germline, CDR1 is SQVTM, CDR2 ANQGSEA. The CDR3 DNA reads TGCAGCGTCAGCCCTTATCGGAAGAGCGGGAGGCCCCCTCCAGATACGCAGTATTTT. Translation gives CSVSPYRKSGRPPPDTQYF.

The chain recombines TRBV6-2 or TRBV6-3 with TRBJ1-4, with no clear D. The CDR3 loop spans 13 amino acids. V dropped 2 bases and J dropped 10 bases, with 11 bases sitting between them. From germline, CDR1 is MNHEY and CDR2 SVGEGT. This chain's CDR3 is CASSYGTDGKLFF. CDR3 nucleotides: TGTGCCAGCAGTTACGGTACAGACGGAAAACTGTTTTTT.

This clonotype was detected many times. The gene calls are TRBV18 and TRBJ1-5; D not certain. The V end lost 2 bases, the J end lost 6 bases, and 5 bases lay between the germline ends. Germline V CDR1 and CDR2: KGHSH, LQKENI. The CDR3 loop spans 12 amino acids. DNA for the CDR3: TGTGCCAGCTCACCAAAGGGTCAGCCCCAGCATTTT. Protein: CASSPKGQPQHF.

Concerning this clonotype: This clone may be a read error of a much larger clone one base away. The rearrangement joins TRBV30 to TRBJ2-3, with D maybe TRBD2 (6 bases). Germline CDR1 GTSNPN, CDR2 SVGIG (reference sequence). Trimming left V 3 bases short and J 6 bases short, with 16 bases between. The length of the CDR3 is 14 residues. DNA for the CDR3: TGTGCCTGGAGAGCGGAGGGGAAACAGGATACGCAGTATTTT. It is translated as CAWRAEGKQDTQYF.

This clonotype was counted ten times or more. The chain has TRBV2 and TRBJ2-1; possibly TRBD2 for D (5 bases). Trimming left V 4 bases short and J 6 bases short, with 10 bases between. The CDR3 sequence is 13 residues long. Per the germline V gene, CDR1 is SNHLY and CDR2 is FYNNEI. CDR3 sequence: CASSGTASNEQFF. The CDR3 DNA is TGTGCCAGCAGTGGGACTGCAAGCAATGAGCAGTTCTTC.